Each of the 14 T cell receptor beta chains below was sequenced from the same sample in a study of T cells after yellow fever vaccination. TCRdb independently ran MiXCR on the 5' RACE reads; one entry per CDR3 protein. The table lists a few hundred thousand distinct CDR3 sequences, 6% to 8% of them singletons. The sequencing here drew on PBMCs, taken 5 days after the yellow fever booster vaccination. The receptors stem from a man aged 25-45 years who received the YFV17D yellow fever vaccine.

This clonotype has just a few counts. The chain combines TRBV20-1 with TRBJ2-2, with 9 bases that match TRBD2. After removal of 3 bases from V and 7 bases from J, the junction contained 9 bases not matched to a gene. Germline-derived CDR1 and CDR2 are DFQATT and SNEGSKA (reference sequence). CDR3 size: 15 residues. The CDR3 sequence is CSAREASGMDGELFF. The CDR3 DNA is TGCAGTGCTAGGGAGGCTAGCGGGATGGACGGGGAGCTGTTTTTT.

This clonotype was recorded many times. This sequence joins TRBV10-3 and TRBJ1-2; D is unresolved. The germline V and J ends were trimmed by 7 bases and 3 bases, with 9 bases remaining between them. Looked up from germline, CDR1 is ENHRY and CDR2 is SYGVKD. CDR3 length equals 12 residues. The DNA of the CDR3 is TGTGCCATCACGAATTTTTACTATGGCTACACCTTC. Translating gives CAITNFYYGYTF.

In this sample, this clonotype turned up many times. This sequence joins TRBV5-5 and TRBJ2-2; D tentatively reads TRBD1 or TRBD2 (5 bases each). CDR3 length: 16 residues. Between the trimmed V and J ends, which lost 4 bases and 0 bases, there was a span of 13 bases. CDR1 and CDR2 (germline): SGHKS, YYEKEE (reference sequence). In DNA, the CDR3 is TGTGCCAGCAGCCCTCGAGGGGATACGAACACCGGGGAGCTGTTTTTT. Translating it yields CASSPRGDTNTGELFF.

This clonotype appeared many times. The chain uses TRBV5-1 and TRBJ2-7; maybe TRBD1 (6 bases). Germline CDR1 and CDR2: SGHRS and YFSETQ. V shed 9 bases and J shed 6 bases, with 7 bases lying between them. The CDR3 consists of 9 residues. Here the CDR3 reads CAKGVEQYF. The CDR3 region has the DNA TGCGCCAAGGGGGTCGAGCAGTACTTC.

The J gene is TRBJ2-7, the V gene TRBV2; 8 bases line up with TRBD1. The CDR3 extends over 14 amino acids. V gave up 6 bases and J gave up 2 bases; unmatched junction bases: 6. CDR1 and CDR2 (germline): SNHLY, FYNNEI. DNA for the CDR3: TGTGCCAGCAGCGTCCGGGACAGGACCTACGAGCAGTACTTC. It translates to CASSVRDRTYEQYF.

V is TRBV29-1 and J is TRBJ1-4, with TRBD1 matching over 10 bases. Germline CDR1 and CDR2: SQVTM and ANQGSEA. Losses at the gene ends were 7 bases for V and 8 bases for J; bases not matched to a gene: 10. This CDR3 is built from 14 residues. The CDR3 loop is CSAATDRGREKLFF. DNA of the CDR3: TGCAGCGCCGCAACTGACAGGGGGCGCGAAAAACTGTTTTTT.

The chain couples TRBV20-1 to TRBJ2-1; 9 nucleotides align to TRBD2. CDR1 is DFQATT, CDR2 SNEGSKA, per germline (reference sequence). With 1 base clipped from V and 7 bases from J, the junction kept 5 bases outside the gene matches. The CDR3 loop spans 14 amino acids. DNA for the CDR3: TGCAGTGCTAGAGCGGCTAGCGGGGAGAATGAGCAGTTCTTC. Translating gives CSARAASGENEQFF.

This clonotype has ten or more counts. V and J are TRBV5-1 and TRBJ2-2; 10 bases line up with TRBD1. The CDR3 has 16 residues. In germline, CDR1 is SGHRS, CDR2 YFSETQ. V lost 0 bases to trimming and J lost 5 bases; unmatched junction nucleotides: 4. The CDR3 DNA follows: TGCGCCAGCAGCTTGGCGGGACAGGGGATGACCGGGGAGCTGTTTTTT. Its protein is CASSLAGQGMTGELFF.

This clonotype was recorded at least ten times. V usage is TRBV11-3 and J usage is TRBJ2-1; no clear D. The CDR3 spans 15 residues. The V gene lost 4 bases and the J gene lost 0 bases, with 10 bases spanning the gap. Germline-derived CDR1 and CDR2 are SGHNT and YENEEA. The CDR3 DNA is TGTGCCAGCAGCTCCGTCACATTCTCCTACAATGAGCAGTTCTTC. This codes for CASSSVTFSYNEQFF.

Ten or more counts support this clonotype. A junction boundary mismatches the germline segment, possibly from a read error. V gene TRBV4-2 combines with J gene TRBJ2-1, with 7 bases that match TRBD2. Germline V gives CDR1 LGHNA, CDR2 YNFKEQ. This CDR3 region has 14 residues. This CDR3 is CASSQGTSHNEQFF. The CDR3 DNA reads as TGTGCCAGCAGCCAAGGGACTAGTCACAACGAGCAGTTCTTC.

CDR3 bases: TGCAGTGCTAAGGGGTCCAGGGCCACAGATACGCAGCATTTT. Protein: CSAKGSRATDTQHF. The genes are TRBV20-1 and TRBJ2-3; possibly TRBD1 for D (5 bases). The DNA end lines up better with TRBJ1-5; the J call may be wrong. This CDR3 is 14 amino acids long. CDR1 is DFQATT, CDR2 SNEGSKA, per germline (reference sequence).

At least ten counts were recorded for this clonotype. The chain carries TRBV27 and TRBJ2-7; D is possibly TRBD2 (6 bases). The germline V and J ends were trimmed by 3 bases and 3 bases, with 18 bases remaining between them. The CDR3 has 16 amino acids. Germline V gene lookup returns CDR1 MNHEY and CDR2 SMNVEV (reference sequence). The CDR3 loop is CASSFLVAAPFYEQYF. The CDR3 DNA reads as TGTGCCAGCAGTTTCCTCGTAGCGGCCCCGTTCTACGAGCAGTACTTC.

This clonotype was recorded many times. This sequence joins TRBV5-1 and TRBJ2-5; the D gene could be TRBD1 or TRBD2 (5 bases each). V lost 0 bases, J lost 12 bases, and 9 bases lay in between. The germline gives CDR1 SGHRS, CDR2 YFSETQ. The CDR3 is 11 amino acids. The CDR3 DNA reads TGCGCCAGCAGCTTGGACGGGGCGGAGTACTTC. Protein sequence: CASSLDGAEYF.

Ten or more counts support this clonotype. CDR3 nucleotide sequence: TGCGCCAGCAGCCAAGTAAGACAGGGGCCCCAGGAAGAGACCCAGTACTTC. It yields the protein CASSQVRQGPQEETQYF. This chain links TRBV4-1 with TRBJ2-5; 8 bases fit TRBD1. After removal of 1 base from V and 3 bases from J, the junction contained 10 bases not matched to a gene. Germline V gives CDR1 MGHRA, CDR2 YSYEKL. This CDR3 has 17 amino acids.